The clone carrying this TCR beta chain was picked up one time. Its antigen is not identified. The data were obtained in a study of cytotoxic CD8 clonotypes in ibrutinib-treated CLL. The wider study: Enrolment comprised some 10 relapsed/refractory and more than 14 treatment-naive patients; 17 to 18 were IGHV unmutated.

Study outcomes and limitations: Clonality went up at ibrutinib response and then declined back toward baseline at progression. Under therapy, public clonotypes either contracted or stayed stable, and they were uncommon.

With cryopreserved PBMCs as the source, around 2 micrograms of genomic DNA went to TCR beta libraries. Profiling relied on immunoSEQ multiplex PCR, and the TCRdb table lists in-frame clones only, not all of them. The sample carries around 40,000 clones, roughly 72% recorded once. The V gene lost 5 bases and the J gene lost 2 bases, with 16 bases spanning the gap. The length of the CDR3 is 15 residues. Germline CDR1 MNHEY, CDR2 SMNVEV (reference sequence). The specimen was PBMCs, collected at disease progression, from a patient treated with ibrutinib. The TCR comes from a human donor with chronic lymphocytic leukemia. This rearrangement joins TRBV27 to TRBJ2-7, with a weak D call TRBD1 (6 bases). The CDR3 region has the DNA TGTGCCAGCAGTCCCTACGCCGGGACACCCTACGAGCAGTACTTC. Encoded protein: CASSPYAGTPYEQYF.